This T cell receptor (beta chain) was profiled in a study of blood T cell repertoires in COVID-19. Across the study: Specimens from acute and convalescent COVID-19 originated in the United States, Italy and Spain. Sample material is recorded as cDNA or gDNA derived from T cells, B-cell-depleted T cells, or PBMCs.

Original data processing: From reference gene primer amplification, estimates of nucleated cell counts were derived. The repertoire was sequenced with immunoSEQ multiplex PCR; TCRdb's copy has only in-frame clones and lacks some. The V and J calls and clone size come from that table; D and trimming were worked out from the DNA. The table has approximately 120,000 clones, roughly 84% seen once. CDR3 length equals 12 residues. The germline V and J ends were trimmed by 2 bases and 7 bases, with 9 bases remaining between them. Germline lookup yields CDR1 SQVTM and CDR2 ANQGSEA. The chain is built from TRBV29-1 and TRBJ2-1, with D unclear. This sequence originates from an elderly woman with active or convalescent COVID-19. Sequencing was done on a sample of peripheral blood. Here the CDR3 DNA reads TGCAGCGTTGAACTAGGTGGTAATGAGCAGTTCTTC. This translates into CSVELGGNEQFF.